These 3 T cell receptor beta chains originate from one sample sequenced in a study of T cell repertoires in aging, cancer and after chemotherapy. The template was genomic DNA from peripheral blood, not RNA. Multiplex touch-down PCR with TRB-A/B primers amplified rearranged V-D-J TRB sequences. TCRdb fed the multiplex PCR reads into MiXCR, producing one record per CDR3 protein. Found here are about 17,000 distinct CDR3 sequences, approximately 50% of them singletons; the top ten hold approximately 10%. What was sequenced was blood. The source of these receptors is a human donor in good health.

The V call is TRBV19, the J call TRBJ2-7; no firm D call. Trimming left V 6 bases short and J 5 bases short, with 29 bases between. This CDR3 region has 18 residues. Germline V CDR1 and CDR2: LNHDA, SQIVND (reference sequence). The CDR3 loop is CASSPEVGRASFSDEQYF. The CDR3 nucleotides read TGTGCCAGTAGCCCCGAGGTCGGCCGGGCCTCATTCAGCGACGAGCAGTACTTC.

CDR3 in DNA: TGTGCCAGCAGTCGCTACGGGACTAGCGGTACCTACGAGCAGTACTTC. This codes for CASSRYGTSGTYEQYF. V usage is TRBV27 and J usage is TRBJ2-7; 11 nucleotides line up with TRBD2. CDR1 is MNHEY and CDR2 is SMNVEV in the germline V gene (reference sequence). The CDR3 covers 16 residues. With 5 bases clipped from V and 2 bases from J, the junction kept 8 bases outside the gene matches.

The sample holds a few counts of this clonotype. CDR3 region: CASSGQGQASTDTQYF. For the CDR3, the DNA is TGTGCCAGCAGTGGACAGGGACAGGCAAGCACAGATACGCAGTATTTT. This sequence joins TRBV6-5 and TRBJ2-3; 8 bases agree with TRBD1. V was pared by 5 bases and J by 0 bases, with 7 bases of the junction left unmatched. Germline-derived CDR1 and CDR2 are MNHEY and SVGAGI. The CDR3 sequence is 16 residues long.